Shown below are 30 T cell receptor beta chains from a single sample sequenced in a study of blood T cell repertoires in COVID-19. Method: immunoSEQ multiplex PCR; TCRdb's copy keeps in-frame clones and lacks some. Counted here are approximately 270,000 clones, 89% occurring once; the ten biggest clones make up 1.9%. The sample taken for sequencing was PBMCs or T cells enriched from blood (not recorded which). The source is a woman aged 55-69 years who had recovered from COVID-19.

A single count supports this clone. The gene calls are TRBV6-5 and TRBJ2-7; 7 positions match TRBD2. Germline V gives CDR1 MNHEY, CDR2 SVGAGI. The trim removed 7 bases at V and 2 bases at J, leaving 11 bases unmatched. There are 15 residues in the CDR3. Here the CDR3 reads CASTIGGGVPYEQYF. The CDR3, as DNA: TGTGCCAGCACCATCGGGGGAGGGGTGCCCTACGAGCAGTACTTC.

With respect to this clone: One end of the junction fails to match germline, which may point to a read error. The rearrangement joins TRBV7-7 to TRBJ2-1, with TRBD2 matching 9 bases. This CDR3 has 15 residues. Germline loops: CDR1 SSHAT, CDR2 FNYEAQ (reference sequence). CDR3 bases: TGTGCTAGCAGCTCTATAGCGGGGGTGAGGAATGAGCAGTTCTTC. Residues: CASSSIAGVRNEQFF.

The V call is TRBV2, the J call TRBJ1-1; D is unclear. V lost 6 bases and J 1 base, leaving 12 bases between the germline ends. CDR3 length: 14 amino acids. Germline V gene data show CDR1 as SNHLY and CDR2 as FYNNEI. CDR3 amino acids: CASSEQRANTEAFF. CDR3 DNA: TGTGCCAGCAGCGAACAGCGCGCGAACACTGAAGCTTTCTTT.

The rearrangement uses TRBV18 and TRBJ1-2; D is unresolved. CDR1 is KGHSH and CDR2 is LQKENI in the germline V gene. Between the trimmed V and J ends, which lost 2 bases and 7 bases, there was a span of 11 bases. The CDR3 consists of 13 residues. CDR3 coding DNA: TGTGCCAGCTCACCAGGTGGTAAGCTTGGCTACACCTTC. Encoded protein: CASSPGGKLGYTF.

The CDR3 DNA reads TGTGCCAGTAGTCCAAAGGTCCTTGGACAGGATGAGCAGTTCTTC. Its translation: CASSPKVLGQDEQFF. This chain connects TRBV19 to TRBJ2-1; 7 positions agree with TRBD1. CDR1 is LNHDA and CDR2 is SQIVND in the germline V gene (reference sequence). V was clipped by 5 bases and J by 8 bases; unmatched bases: 12. This CDR3 is 15 amino acids long.

This clone was recorded a few times. This chain connects TRBV7-2 to TRBJ1-1; weak D call: TRBD1 (5 bases). The CDR3 length is 15 residues. Germline V gene data show CDR1 as SGHTA and CDR2 as FQGNSA. Between the trimmed V and J ends, which lost 3 bases and 3 bases, there was a span of 14 bases. The CDR3 is CASSLEGVDYTEAFF. The CDR3 coding sequence is TGTGCCAGCAGCTTGGAAGGGGTCGATTACACTGAAGCTTTCTTT.

This chain connects TRBV6-4 to TRBJ2-1; 7 bases agree with TRBD2. The CDR3 has 13 residues. Looked up from germline, CDR1 is MRHNA and CDR2 is SNTAGT. CDR3 nucleotide sequence: TGTGCGAGAGCGGGAACCTTAGACAATGAGCAGTTCTTC. Translation gives CARAGTLDNEQFF.

The gene calls are TRBV5-1 and TRBJ1-1; D is perhaps TRBD1 (6 bases). The ends were cut back, 6 bases at V and 0 bases at J, with 12 bases in the middle. This CDR3 has 14 residues. In germline, CDR1 is SGHRS, CDR2 YFSETQ. CDR3 DNA sequence: TGCGCCAGCAAATCAGGGGCGATGAACACTGAAGCTTTCTTT. The encoded protein is CASKSGAMNTEAFF.

In DNA, the CDR3 is TGTGCCAGCAGCCGAAACAGCGAGCAGTACTTC. Protein: CASSRNSEQYF. The chain uses TRBV4-2 and TRBJ2-7; D not resolved. There are 11 residues in the CDR3. Germline CDR1 is LGHNA and CDR2 is YNFKEQ. V lost 4 bases to trimming and J lost 6 bases, with 7 bases between them.

The rearrangement links TRBV10-1 to TRBJ1-1, with TRBD1 matching over 11 bases. Germline loops: CDR1 WNHNN, CDR2 SYGVQD (reference sequence). The CDR3 spans 13 residues. The V gene end was trimmed by 10 bases and the J gene end by 4 bases; junction bases not matched to a gene: 5. CDR3 amino acids: CATPGQGGTEAFF. In DNA form, the CDR3 reads TGCGCCACCCCGGGACAGGGGGGCACTGAAGCTTTCTTT.

This rearrangement joins TRBV30 to TRBJ1-2, with D tentatively TRBD1 (5 bases). Germline V gene lookup returns CDR1 GTSNPN and CDR2 SVGIG (reference sequence). V was cut by 0 bases and J by 8 bases, with 16 bases left in between. This CDR3 is built from 14 residues. CDR3 coding DNA: TGTGCCTGGAGTGTACTCCGTAGGGGTGGAGGCTACACCTTC. Protein: CAWSVLRRGGGYTF.

This clone appeared a single time. The genes are TRBV7-9 and TRBJ1-6; 9 bases fit TRBD1. Trimming at V came to 3 bases and at J to 5 bases, leaving 8 bases not matched to a gene. CDR1 is SEHNR and CDR2 is FQNEAQ in the germline V gene (reference sequence). The length of the CDR3 is 17 residues. CDR3 sequence: CASSFFFGTGHNSPLHF. Written as DNA, the CDR3 is TGTGCCAGCAGCTTTTTCTTCGGGACAGGGCATAATTCACCCCTCCACTTT.

The CDR3 DNA is TGTGCCAGTAGTCTTACAGGGGGCGCGTATAATTCACCCCTCCACTTT. Residues: CASSLTGGAYNSPLHF. The chain carries TRBV19 and TRBJ1-6, with 9 bases lining up with TRBD1. The CDR3 spans 16 residues. Losses at the gene ends were 5 bases for V and 4 bases for J; bases not matched to a gene: 6. Germline V lookup: CDR1 LNHDA, CDR2 SQIVND (reference sequence).

This clone came up once. This chain joins TRBV27 and TRBJ1-2, with 7 bases fitting TRBD1. The V gene end was trimmed by 3 bases and the J gene end by 7 bases; junction bases not matched to a gene: 5. This CDR3 contains 13 residues. Looked up from germline, CDR1 is MNHEY and CDR2 is SMNVEV (reference sequence). CDR3 residues: CASSFGQGVGYTF. The CDR3 DNA sequence: TGTGCCAGCAGTTTTGGGCAGGGGGTTGGCTACACCTTC.

The rearrangement uses TRBV10-3 and TRBJ2-2; D is uncertain. V dropped 3 bases and J dropped 3 bases, with 14 bases sitting between them. Germline values: CDR1 ENHRY, CDR2 SYGVKD. This CDR3 spans 16 amino acids. CDR3 region: CAISDRRGGYTGELFF. CDR3 nucleotides: TGTGCCATCAGTGATCGCAGAGGTGGTTACACCGGGGAGCTGTTTTTT.

A word on this clone: Other DNA variants within this sample encode the same CDR3. This chain joins TRBV7-6 and TRBJ2-7, with no clear D. Trimming removed 4 bases at V and 1 base at J, with 5 bases between. CDR1 and CDR2 (germline): SGHVS, FNYEAQ. The CDR3 contains 12 residues. In nucleotides, the CDR3 is TGTGCCAGCAGCTCTTCGTCCTACGAGCAGTACTTC. Translation gives CASSSSSYEQYF.

The J gene is TRBJ1-4, the V gene TRBV4-1, with D tentatively TRBD1 (5 bases). Germline lookup yields CDR1 MGHRA and CDR2 YSYEKL. Trimming cost V 3 bases and J 6 bases, with 14 bases left between them. The CDR3 runs to 15 residues. The CDR3 here is CASSQTGGEDEKLFF. The CDR3 nucleotides are TGCGCCAGCAGCCAGACGGGAGGGGAGGATGAAAAACTGTTTTTT.

The table lists this clone with a count of one. The gene calls are TRBV19 and TRBJ1-5; 11 bases agree with TRBD1. Germline CDR1 is LNHDA and CDR2 is SQIVND (reference sequence). CDR3 length equals 17 residues. Trimming at V came to 3 bases and at J to 7 bases, leaving 11 bases not matched to a gene. The chain's CDR3 is CASSIGLGQGAGQPQHF. The CDR3 region has the DNA TGTGCCAGTAGTATTGGGCTCGGACAGGGGGCTGGCCAGCCCCAGCATTTT.

The chain has TRBV3-1 (or the pseudogene TRBV3-2) and TRBJ1-2; TRBD1 agrees at 8 bases. This CDR3 comprises 15 residues. Germline V gene lookup returns CDR1 LGHDT and CDR2 YNNKEL (reference sequence). V lost 1 base, J lost 4 bases, and 5 bases stayed unmatched. The CDR3 sequence is CASSQGSQGGYGYTF. DNA of the CDR3: TGTGCCAGCAGCCAAGGTTCACAGGGGGGCTATGGCTACACCTTC.

The chain combines TRBV27 with TRBJ2-7; D possibly corresponds to TRBD2 (5 bases). Germline V gene data show CDR1 as MNHEY and CDR2 as SMNVEV (reference sequence). The CDR3 is 13 amino acids. V shed 6 bases and J shed 4 bases, with 13 bases lying between them. CDR3 sequence reads: CASRDFINYEQYF. CDR3 nucleotide sequence: TGTGCCAGCAGGGACTTTATAAATTACGAGCAGTACTTC.

This clone has just a few counts. The genes are TRBV6-1 and TRBJ2-3; the match to TRBD2 covers 10 bases. The CDR3 is 15 residues long. V lost 0 bases, J lost 4 bases, and 1 base stayed unmatched. Germline V gene data show CDR1 as MNHNS and CDR2 as SASEGT. CDR3 sequence: CASSEASGGPDTQYF. The DNA of the CDR3 is TGTGCCAGCAGTGAAGCTAGCGGGGGGCCAGATACGCAGTATTTT.

V gene TRBV11-2 combines with J gene TRBJ2-7, with 11 bases identical to TRBD1. Losses at the gene ends were 3 bases for V and 10 bases for J; bases not matched to a gene: 8. Germline CDR1 is SGHAT and CDR2 is FQNNGV. This CDR3 is 14 amino acids long. The CDR3 DNA follows: TGTGCCAGCAGCTTGGGGACAGGGGGAATGTTACAGTACTTC. Translated: CASSLGTGGMLQYF. Based on the CDR3 plus reference TRBV11-2 and TRBJ2-7, the full variable domain is EAGVAQSPRYKIIEKRQSVAFWCNPISGHATLYWYQQILGQGPKLLIQFQNNGVVDDSQLPKDRFSAERLKGVDSTLKIQPAKLEDSAVYLCASSLGTGGMLQYFGPGTRLTVT.

The chain uses TRBV5-1 and TRBJ1-5; D is unclear. V was clipped by 1 base and J by 3 bases, with 11 bases between them. CDR1 is SGHRS and CDR2 is YFSETQ in the germline V gene. This CDR3 region has 15 residues. CDR3 bases: TGCGCCAGCAGCTTGAAAGGAGCGGACAATCAGCCCCAGCATTTT. This translates into CASSLKGADNQPQHF. The whole variable domain, filled in from reference TRBV5-1 and TRBJ1-5, reads KAGVTQTPRYLIKTRGQQVTLSCSPISGHRSVSWYQQTPGQGLQFLFEYFSETQRNKGNFPGRFSGRQFSNSRSEMNVSTLELGDSALYLCASSLKGADNQPQHFGDGTRLSIL.

This chain connects TRBV30 to TRBJ2-7, with a tentative D call TRBD2 (6 bases). The CDR3 has 12 residues. V was shortened by 2 bases and J by 5 bases, with 10 bases between the two germline ends. Germline loops: CDR1 GTSNPN, CDR2 SVGIG (reference sequence). CDR3 protein: CAWSSRTNEQYF. CDR3 sequence (DNA): TGTGCCTGGAGTTCCCGGACTAACGAGCAGTACTTC. Supplemented by reference TRBV30 and TRBJ2-7, the full variable domain reads SQTIHQWPATLVQPVGSPLSLECTVEGTSNPNLYWYRQAAGRGLQLLFYSVGIGQISSEVPQNLSASRPQDRQFILSSKKLLLSDSGFYLCAWSSRTNEQYFGPGTRLTVT.

V and J are TRBV20-1 and TRBJ2-1, with no clear D. The CDR3 runs to 18 residues. V dropped 3 bases and J dropped 1 base, with 22 bases sitting between them. In germline, CDR1 is DFQATT, CDR2 SNEGSKA (reference sequence). In DNA form, the CDR3 reads TGCAGTGCTAGTTCTACTCTAGACTTAGGCGTGTCCTACAATGAGCAGTTCTTC. Translating gives CSASSTLDLGVSYNEQFF.

V and J are TRBV10-3 and TRBJ2-1, with 8 bases identical to TRBD2. This CDR3 has 15 amino acids. From germline, CDR1 is ENHRY and CDR2 SYGVKD. V lost 2 bases to trimming and J lost 7 bases; unmatched junction nucleotides: 7. CDR3 in DNA: TGTGCCATCAGTGAGGAGGGGCGCGGGAGGAATGAGCAGTTCTTC. Amino acid sequence: CAISEEGRGRNEQFF.

The chain carries TRBV7-3 and TRBJ2-5, with 9 nucleotides matching TRBD2. This CDR3 spans 14 amino acids. V lost 3 bases, J lost 4 bases, and 3 bases stayed unmatched. The germline V gene has CDR1 SGHTA and CDR2 FQGTGA. CDR3 nucleotides: TGTGCCAGCAGCTTTAGCGGGGGCGGAGAGACCCAGTACTTC. Its protein is CASSFSGGGETQYF.

This chain connects TRBV30 to TRBJ2-5; 8 nucleotides line up with TRBD1. This CDR3 has 14 residues. V gave up 3 bases and J gave up 5 bases; unmatched junction bases: 8. Per germline, CDR1 GTSNPN and CDR2 SVGIG (reference sequence). In DNA form, the CDR3 reads TGTGCCTGGAGGCACCAGGGGGCGCGGGAGACCCAGTACTTC. Its translation is CAWRHQGARETQYF.

This chain links TRBV11-2 with TRBJ2-5; 11 bases agree with TRBD2. The CDR3 totals 15 residues. The V gene end was trimmed by 5 bases and the J gene end by 5 bases; junction bases not matched to a gene: 7. Germline lookup yields CDR1 SGHAT and CDR2 FQNNGV. The CDR3 nucleotides read TGTGCCAGCAGCACTCTAGCGGGGGGCCGGGAGACCCAGTACTTC. This codes for CASSTLAGGRETQYF.

The chain carries TRBV3-1 (or the pseudogene TRBV3-2) and TRBJ2-1; the D is unclear. The CDR3 totals 13 residues. V was cut by 4 bases and J by 8 bases, with 12 bases left in between. Germline-derived CDR1 and CDR2 are LGHDT and YNNKEL (reference sequence). Here the CDR3 reads CASSPRPADEQFF. For the CDR3, the DNA is TGTGCCAGCAGCCCTCGCCCTGCGGATGAGCAGTTCTTC.